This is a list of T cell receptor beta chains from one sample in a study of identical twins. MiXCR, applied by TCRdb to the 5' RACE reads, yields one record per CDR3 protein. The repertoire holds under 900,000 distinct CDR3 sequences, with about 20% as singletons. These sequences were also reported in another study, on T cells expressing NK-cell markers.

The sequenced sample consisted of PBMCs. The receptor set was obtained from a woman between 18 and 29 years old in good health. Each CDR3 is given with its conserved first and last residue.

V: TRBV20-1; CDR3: CSAGGGSGTSDTQYF
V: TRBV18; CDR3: CASSPGSFGFNTEAFF
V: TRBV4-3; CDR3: CASSQGLWVGDTQYF
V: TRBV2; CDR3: CASRPGLAGGGTQYF
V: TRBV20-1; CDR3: CSAPDAKDGRETQYF
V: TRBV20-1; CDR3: CSARLFRATEAFF
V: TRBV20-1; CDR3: CSVASGSFRDTQYF
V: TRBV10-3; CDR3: CAISEGGNYEQYF
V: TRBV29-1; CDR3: CSVVPQLASSYNEQFF
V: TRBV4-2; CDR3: CASSQVENSGYEQYF